This TCR beta chain derives from a study of OX40 agonist ivuxolimab in advanced cancers. The wider study: Ivuxolimab was administered intravenously to patients at 0.01 to 10 mg/kg every 2 weeks. General observations from the study: Fewer expanded clones were found on average in CD4+ than in CD8+ T cells. Clonal expansion from baseline to week 6 occurred in both CD4+ and CD8+ T cells.

TCRdb keeps only in-frame clones here, not all; method: immunoSEQ multiplex PCR. The data show approximately 88,000 clones, around nine tenths seen once. Details on this clone: Its target is unknown.

The CDR3 runs 11 residues. The germline gives CDR1 GTSNPN, CDR2 SVGIG (reference sequence). Deletions cut 0 bases from V and 13 bases from J, with 10 bases between. This sequence joins TRBV30 and TRBJ2-1; TRBD2 might be the D (6 bases). The sequencing here drew on CD4+ or CD8+ T cells sorted from blood, taken in a trial of the OX40 agonist ivuxolimab. This TCR was recovered from an adult with an advanced solid tumor such as melanoma, head and neck, liver or kidney cancer. The CDR3 spells CAWSVTGTQFF. DNA of the CDR3: TGTGCCTGGAGTGTAACGGGGACTCAGTTCTTC. Filled out from reference TRBV30 and TRBJ2-1, the complete variable domain reads SQTIHQWPATLVQPVGSPLSLECTVEGTSNPNLYWYRQAAGRGLQLLFYSVGIGQISSEVPQNLSASRPQDRQFILSSKKLLLSDSGFYLCAWSVTGTQFFGPGTRLTVL.